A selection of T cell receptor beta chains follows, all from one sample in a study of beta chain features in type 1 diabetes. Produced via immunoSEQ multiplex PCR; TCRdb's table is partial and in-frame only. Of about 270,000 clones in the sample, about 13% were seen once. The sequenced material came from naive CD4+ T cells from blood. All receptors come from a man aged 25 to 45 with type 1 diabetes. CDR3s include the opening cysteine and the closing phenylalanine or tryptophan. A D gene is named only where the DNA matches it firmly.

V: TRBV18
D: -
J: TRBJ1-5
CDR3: CASSPGQDNQPQHF

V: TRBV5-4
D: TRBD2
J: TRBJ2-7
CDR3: CASSLGREGSYEQYF

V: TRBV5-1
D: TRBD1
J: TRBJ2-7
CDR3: CASSLASGTGGPLSSYEQYF

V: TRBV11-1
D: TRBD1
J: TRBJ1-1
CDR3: CASSPPSWDSEAFF

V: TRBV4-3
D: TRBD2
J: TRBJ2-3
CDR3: CASSQRTSGRDTQYF

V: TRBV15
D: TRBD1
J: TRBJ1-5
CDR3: CATSPGTGNQPQHF

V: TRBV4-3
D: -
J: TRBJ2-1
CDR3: CASSQDFITGSNEQFF

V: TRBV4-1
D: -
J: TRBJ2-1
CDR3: CASSPRTGSSANEQFF

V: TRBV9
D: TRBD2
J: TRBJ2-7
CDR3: CASSLGGTAPYEQYF

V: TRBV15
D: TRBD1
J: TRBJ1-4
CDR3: CATGWQGAEKLFF

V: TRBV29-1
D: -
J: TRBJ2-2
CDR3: CSVEKGYGELFF

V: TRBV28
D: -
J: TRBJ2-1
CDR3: CASSKGQYGNEQFF

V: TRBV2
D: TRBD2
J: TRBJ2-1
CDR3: CASSRREGLGEQFF

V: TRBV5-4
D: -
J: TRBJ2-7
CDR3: CASTPDRILGEQYF

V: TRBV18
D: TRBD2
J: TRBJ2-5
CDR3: CASSPTSGQETQYF

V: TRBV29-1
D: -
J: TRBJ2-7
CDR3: CSVEEGSSYEQYF

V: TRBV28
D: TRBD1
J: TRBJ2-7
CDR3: CASREDRGWYEQYF

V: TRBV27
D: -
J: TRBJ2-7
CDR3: CASSPTVSARGNEQYF

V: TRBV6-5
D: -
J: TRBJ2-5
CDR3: CASSHRTQETQYF

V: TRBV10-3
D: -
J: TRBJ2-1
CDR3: CAIRDRDNNEQFF

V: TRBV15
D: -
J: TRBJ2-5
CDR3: CATSRDSWSGETQYF

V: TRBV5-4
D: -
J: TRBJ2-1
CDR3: CASSGQEGRPRYNEQFF

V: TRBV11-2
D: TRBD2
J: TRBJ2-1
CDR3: CASTSGLAGTEQFF

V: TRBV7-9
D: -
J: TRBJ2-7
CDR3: CASSLTGPGEQYF

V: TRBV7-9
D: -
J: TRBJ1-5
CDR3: CASSLQGSNQPQHF

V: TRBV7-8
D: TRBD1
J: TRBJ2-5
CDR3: CASSFRRDRGQETQYF

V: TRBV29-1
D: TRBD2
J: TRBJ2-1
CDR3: CSGTSGTSFDNEQFF

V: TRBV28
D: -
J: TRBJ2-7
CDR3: CASSLGRVVEQYF

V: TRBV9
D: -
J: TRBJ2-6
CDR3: CASSAISGANVLTF